This T cell receptor (beta chain) was captured by sequencing in a study of cytomegalovirus exposure and HLA in healthy donors. Regarding this clone: The antigen is not known.

The primer mix had 60 Vbeta and 13 Jbeta primers. TCRdb's copy holds only in-frame clones and misses some; the assay was immunoSEQ multiplex PCR. The profile covers more than 150,000 clones, with 60% to 80% appearing a single time and about 7.7% taken by the ten largest. Study results and caveats: A later analysis showed that HLA-associated TCR beta chains had undergone more clonal expansion than equally common others. An ancestry cluster, one associated with Asian ancestry, reportedly showed fewer N-insertions than the roughly 670-donor mean in a later analysis.

The TCR sequence derives from a woman aged 40 to 50 in good health and CMV-seropositive. The sequenced material came from PBMCs.

The CDR3 loop is CASSMLAPTGELFF. The DNA of the CDR3 is TGTGCCAGTAGTATGTTAGCGCCCACCGGGGAGCTGTTTTTT. The J gene is TRBJ2-2, the V gene TRBV19; possible D gene TRBD2, 5 bases. Trimming cost V 3 bases and J 4 bases, with 9 bases left between them. The germline V gene has CDR1 LNHDA and CDR2 SQIVND (reference sequence). CDR3 length: 14 amino acids.